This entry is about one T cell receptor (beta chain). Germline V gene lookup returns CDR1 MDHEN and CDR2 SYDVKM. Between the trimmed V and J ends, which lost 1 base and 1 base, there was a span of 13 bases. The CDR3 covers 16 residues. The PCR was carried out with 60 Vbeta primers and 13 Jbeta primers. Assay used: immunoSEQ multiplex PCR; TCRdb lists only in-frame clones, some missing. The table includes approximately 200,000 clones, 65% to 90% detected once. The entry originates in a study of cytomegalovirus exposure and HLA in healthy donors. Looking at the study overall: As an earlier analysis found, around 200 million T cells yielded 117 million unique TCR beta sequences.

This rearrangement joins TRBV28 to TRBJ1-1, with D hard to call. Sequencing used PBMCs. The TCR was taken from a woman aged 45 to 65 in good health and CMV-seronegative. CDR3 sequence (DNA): TGTGCCAGCAGTTTATCACGGGGTGGGAAGAACACTGAAGCTTTCTTT. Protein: CASSLSRGGKNTEAFF.